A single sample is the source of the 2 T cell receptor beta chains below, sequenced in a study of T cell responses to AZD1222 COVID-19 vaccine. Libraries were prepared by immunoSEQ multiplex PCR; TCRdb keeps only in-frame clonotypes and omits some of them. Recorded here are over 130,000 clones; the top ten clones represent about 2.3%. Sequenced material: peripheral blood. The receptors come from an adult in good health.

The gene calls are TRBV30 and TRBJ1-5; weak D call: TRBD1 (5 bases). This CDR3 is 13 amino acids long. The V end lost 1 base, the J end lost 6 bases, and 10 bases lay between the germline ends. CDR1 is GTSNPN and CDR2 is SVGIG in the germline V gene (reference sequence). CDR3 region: CAWSAGAGQPQHF. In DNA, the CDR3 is TGTGCCTGGAGTGCTGGGGCAGGTCAGCCCCAGCATTTT. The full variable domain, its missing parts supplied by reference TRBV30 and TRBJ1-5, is SQTIHQWPATLVQPVGSPLSLECTVEGTSNPNLYWYRQAAGRGLQLLFYSVGIGQISSEVPQNLSASRPQDRQFILSSKKLLLSDSGFYLCAWSAGAGQPQHFGDGTRLSIL.

CDR3 in DNA: TGTGCGACCGGTAAATTCAATGAAAAACTGTTTTTT. Protein sequence: CATGKFNEKLFF. The chain has TRBV15 and TRBJ1-4; the D is unclear. The CDR3 contains 12 residues. Germline lookup yields CDR1 LNHNV and CDR2 YYDKDF (reference sequence). Drawing the rest from reference TRBV15 and TRBJ1-4, the complete variable domain is DAMVIQNPRYQVTQFGKPVTLSCSQTLNHNVMYWYQQKSSQAPKLLFHYYDKDFNNEADTPDNFQSRRPNTSFCFLDIRSPGLGDTAMYLCATGKFNEKLFFGSGTQLSVL.